The clone carrying this T cell receptor (beta chain) was seen only a few times. The antigen is undetermined. The data derive from a study of T-cell memory formation after mild COVID-19. The study, taken as a whole, reports: The appearance of some responding clones in pre-infection memory suggested that cross-reactive memory joined. CD4+ clones that contracted lay mainly in CM and EM; CD8+ ones lay in EMRA.

V was cut by 6 bases and J by 1 base, with 9 bases left in between. The CDR3 is 13 amino acids. Barcoded TCR alpha and TCR beta cDNA libraries with UMIs came from 5'RACE using constant-segment primers. TCRdb passed the 5' RACE reads through MiXCR, listing each CDR3 protein once. The repertoire holds a few hundred thousand distinct CDR3 sequences, 15% to 20% seen once, with under 25% in the top ten. The TCR was taken from a man aged 18 to 29 who had mild COVID-19 (a few samples of this study predate the infection). Cell type and time point are not known. Input material: PBMCs or a T cell subset sorted from them (not recorded which). The rearrangement links TRBV23-1 to TRBJ1-1; D might be TRBD1 (5 bases). TRBV23-1 is identified as an open reading frame with a role that is uncertain. Here the CDR3 DNA reads TGCGCCAGCAGGCAGGGCCGGAACACTGAAGCTTTCTTT. It yields the protein CASRQGRNTEAFF.